This TCR beta chain was profiled in a study of blood T cell repertoires in COVID-19. Overall study: The study drew acute and convalescent COVID-19 samples from the United States, Italy and Spain.

The CDR3 runs 14 residues. Germline V gene data show CDR1 as LGHNA and CDR2 as YSLEER. J gave up 6 bases and V 4 bases, and 4 bases lay outside the gene matches. Per the authors' pipeline: Amplification of reference gene primers was used by the study to estimate nucleated cell counts. The protocol was immunoSEQ multiplex PCR, while the TCRdb copy is restricted to in-frame clones and leaves out a portion. V, J and clone size reflect that table, while D and trimming were determined from the DNA. The sample holds more than 85,000 clones, roughly 80% seen once. This clonotype was sampled from a man older than 75 with acute or convalescent COVID-19. Input material: peripheral blood. The genes are TRBV4-3 and TRBJ2-2; the match to TRBD2 covers 8 bases. This CDR3 reads CASSPREGAGELFF. CDR3 DNA: TGCGCCAGCAGCCCTCGGGAGGGGGCCGGGGAGCTGTTTTTT.